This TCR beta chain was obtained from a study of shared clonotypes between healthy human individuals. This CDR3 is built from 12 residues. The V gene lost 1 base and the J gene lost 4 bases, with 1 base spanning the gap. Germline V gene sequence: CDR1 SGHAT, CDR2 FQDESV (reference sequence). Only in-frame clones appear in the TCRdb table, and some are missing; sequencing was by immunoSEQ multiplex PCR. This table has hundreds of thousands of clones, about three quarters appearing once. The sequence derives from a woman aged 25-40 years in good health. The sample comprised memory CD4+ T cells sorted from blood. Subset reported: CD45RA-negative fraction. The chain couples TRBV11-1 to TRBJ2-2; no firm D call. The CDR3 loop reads CASSLVTGELFF. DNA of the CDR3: TGTGCCAGCAGCTTAGTCACCGGGGAGCTGTTTTTT.